Presented here are 19 T cell receptor beta chains from one specimen sequenced in a study of blood T cell repertoires in COVID-19. Generated by immunoSEQ multiplex PCR, the TCRdb table keeps only in-frame clones and is missing some. The sample lists 300,000 or so clones; around 83% were seen once. Sequencing input: peripheral blood. The receptors come from a woman aged 45-59 years with acute or convalescent COVID-19.

This clone was seen only once. The rearrangement joins TRBV6-1 to TRBJ1-4; 7 nucleotides match TRBD1. Trimming removed 4 bases from V and 7 bases from J; junction bases left unmatched: 18. CDR1 MNHNS and CDR2 SASEGT come from the germline V gene. The CDR3 consists of 18 residues. CDR3 amino acids: CASSGGLTGKRLSEKLFF. The CDR3 coding sequence is TGTGCCAGCAGTGGGGGACTGACAGGGAAAAGGCTTAGTGAAAAACTGTTTTTT.

This chain uses TRBV7-2 with TRBJ2-7; maybe TRBD1 (8 bases). The CDR3 has 14 residues. Trimming left V 5 bases short and J 6 bases short, with 17 bases between. Germline lookup yields CDR1 SGHTA and CDR2 FQGNSA. CDR3 DNA: TGTGCCAGCAGCCCGATTACAGGGGGGGGCGAGCAGTACTTC. Translation gives CASSPITGGGEQYF.

The J gene is TRBJ1-1, the V gene TRBV18; D unresolved. This CDR3 is built from 12 residues. The germline gives CDR1 KGHSH, CDR2 LQKENI. The ends were cut back, 2 bases at V and 6 bases at J, with 7 bases in the middle. CDR3 residues: CASSPGRAEAFF. The CDR3 DNA follows: TGTGCCAGCTCACCAGGGAGGGCTGAAGCTTTCTTT.

The V and J genes are TRBV5-1 and TRBJ2-3, with TRBD2 identical over 11 bases. This CDR3 comprises 16 residues. CDR1 is SGHRS, CDR2 YFSETQ, per germline. With V trimmed by 4 bases and J by 3 bases, 7 bases remained unmatched. The CDR3 nucleotides read TGCGCCAGCAGCCCTAGACTAGCGGGAAAAACAGATACGCAGTATTTT. Protein sequence: CASSPRLAGKTDTQYF.

The chain is built from TRBV5-4 and TRBJ2-7, with 7 bases identical to TRBD2. The CDR3 sequence is 15 residues long. The V segment lost 0 bases and the J segment 3 bases; nucleotides outside the gene matches: 6. Looked up from germline, CDR1 is SGHNT and CDR2 is YYREEE (reference sequence). The CDR3 loop is CASSLGSSGSYEQYF. Here the CDR3 DNA reads TGTGCCAGCAGCTTGGGATCTAGCGGCAGCTACGAGCAGTACTTC.

This clone has a handful of counts. V gene TRBV5-5 combines with J gene TRBJ1-1, with a weak D call TRBD1 (5 bases). CDR1 is SGHKS and CDR2 is YYEKEE in the germline V gene (reference sequence). CDR3 size: 15 residues. The V gene lost 6 bases and the J gene lost 4 bases, with 19 bases spanning the gap. CDR3 sequence reads: CASTPSGAYITEAFF. CDR3 sequence (DNA): TGTGCCAGCACCCCTAGTGGGGCGTATATCACTGAAGCTTTCTTT.

The chain carries TRBV2 and TRBJ2-7, with 8 positions matching TRBD1. There are 14 residues in the CDR3. Per germline, CDR1 SNHLY and CDR2 FYNNEI. The CDR3 loop reads CASSLTGGSGSGDV. CDR3 DNA sequence: TGTGCCAGCAGTCTAACAGGGGGGAGTGGTTCAGGGGACGTC.

This clone occurred once. The chain joins TRBV19 to TRBJ1-5; no clear D. V lost 2 bases and J 0 bases, leaving 5 bases between the germline ends. Per the germline V gene, CDR1 is LNHDA and CDR2 is SQIVND (reference sequence). The CDR3 totals 14 residues. CDR3 DNA sequence: TGTGCCAGTAGTATAAGCATTAGCAATCAGCCCCAGCATTTT. It specifies CASSISISNQPQHF.

In regard to this clone: Other DNA sequences in this specimen translate into the identical CDR3. The chain recombines TRBV30 with TRBJ1-1, with 7 nucleotides matching TRBD1. V lost 2 bases and J lost 4; bases outside the gene matches: 4. The CDR3 totals 13 residues. Germline V gives CDR1 GTSNPN, CDR2 SVGIG (reference sequence). The DNA for the CDR3 is TGTGCCTGGAGTAGGGGGCGTAGCACTGAAGCTTTCTTT. Translated, it gives CAWSRGRSTEAFF.

This chain links TRBV9 with TRBJ2-2, with D possibly matching TRBD1 (6 bases). The CDR3 spans 16 residues. In germline, CDR1 is SGDLS, CDR2 YYNGEE. The V and J ends lost 0 bases and 5 bases respectively, with 14 bases between them. This CDR3 is CASSVAGTLSTGELFF. CDR3 nucleotides: TGTGCCAGCAGCGTAGCGGGGACATTATCGACCGGGGAGCTGTTTTTT. The whole variable domain, remainder taken from reference TRBV9 and TRBJ2-2, is DSGVTQTPKHLITATGQRVTLRCSPRSGDLSVYWYQQSLDQGLQFLIQYYNGEERAKGNILERFSAQQFPDLHSELNLSSLELGDSALYFCASSVAGTLSTGELFFGEGSRLTVL.

The V and J genes are TRBV5-6 and TRBJ1-6; TRBD1 matches at 9 bases. V dropped 4 bases and J dropped 6; count of bases not matched to a gene: 11. The CDR3 runs to 17 residues. Per the germline V gene, CDR1 is SGHDT and CDR2 is YYEEEE. For the CDR3, the DNA is TGTGCCAGCAGCGTGGACAGGGGAGAGGGTCTTAATTCACCCCTCCACTTT. Protein product: CASSVDRGEGLNSPLHF.

V gene TRBV30 combines with J gene TRBJ2-1; 14 nucleotides agree with TRBD2. The CDR3 has 15 residues. V lost 5 bases to trimming and J lost 5 bases; unmatched junction nucleotides: 5. The germline CDR1 and CDR2 sequences are GTSNPN and SVGIG (reference sequence). The CDR3 protein is CAWGGLAGVNNEQFF. CDR3 bases: TGTGCCTGGGGGGGACTAGCGGGAGTAAACAATGAGCAGTTCTTC.

Here the CDR3 DNA reads TGCGCCAGCAGCCGGCAAGCTAGCGGGTCCGCCAATGAGCAGTTCTTC. Translating it yields CASSRQASGSANEQFF. This rearrangement joins TRBV5-1 to TRBJ2-1, with TRBD2 matching 8 bases. Germline V gives CDR1 SGHRS, CDR2 YFSETQ. V lost 4 bases, J lost 6 bases, and 12 bases stayed unmatched. This CDR3 spans 16 amino acids.

The rearrangement links TRBV30 to TRBJ2-1; no reliable D call. The CDR3 length is 16 residues. The germline CDR1 and CDR2 sequences are GTSNPN and SVGIG (reference sequence). V was cut by 4 bases and J by 0 bases, with 16 bases left in between. The CDR3 sequence is CAWNQLAAHSYNEQFF. DNA of the CDR3: TGTGCCTGGAATCAGTTGGCGGCCCACTCCTACAATGAGCAGTTCTTC.

The genes are TRBV7-9 and TRBJ1-6, with D unresolved. The CDR3 extends over 16 amino acids. Trimming left V 1 base short and J 3 bases short, with 10 bases between. From germline, CDR1 is SEHNR and CDR2 FQNEAQ (reference sequence). The CDR3 DNA is TGTGCCAGCAGCTTAGGTTCTGTCGGCTATAATTCACCCCTCCACTTT. Translating it yields CASSLGSVGYNSPLHF. Based on the CDR3 plus reference TRBV7-9 and TRBJ1-6, the full variable domain is DTGVSQNPRHKITKRGQNVTFRCDPISEHNRLYWYRQTLGQGPEFLTYFQNEAQLEKSRLLSDRFSAERPKGSFSTLEIQRTEQGDSAMYLCASSLGSVGYNSPLHFGNGTRLTVT.

Concerning this clone: Other nucleotide sequences in the sample specify the same CDR3. This rearrangement joins TRBV18 to TRBJ2-7; the D gene is possibly TRBD2 (5 bases). The germline V gene has CDR1 KGHSH and CDR2 LQKENI. The CDR3 consists of 13 residues. V was cut by 2 bases and J by 2 bases, with 7 bases left in between. This CDR3 is CASSPTGAYEQYF. CDR3 DNA sequence: TGTGCCAGCTCACCAACCGGGGCCTACGAGCAGTACTTC.

This clone was detected a few times. The chain has TRBV6-5 and TRBJ2-7; 7 bases fit TRBD2. The V segment lost 2 bases and the J segment 5 bases; nucleotides outside the gene matches: 3. The length of the CDR3 is 13 residues. Germline V lookup: CDR1 MNHEY, CDR2 SVGAGI. CDR3 protein: CASSYGAGDEQYF. Written as DNA, the CDR3 is TGTGCCAGCAGTTACGGGGCGGGAGACGAGCAGTACTTC.

This chain links TRBV27 with TRBJ2-7, with 8 bases that match TRBD2. Trimming took 2 bases from V and 3 from J; bases not matched to a gene: 6. This CDR3 comprises 15 residues. Germline V gene sequence: CDR1 MNHEY, CDR2 SMNVEV (reference sequence). As DNA, the CDR3 is TGTGCCAGCAGTTTAACGGGAGGGGATTACTACGAGCAGTACTTC. Its protein product is CASSLTGGDYYEQYF.

The genes are TRBV5-1 and TRBJ1-1, with 10 bases aligning to TRBD1. Germline assignment: CDR1 SGHRS and CDR2 YFSETQ. V was pared by 4 bases and J by 5 bases, with 8 bases of the junction left unmatched. The CDR3 loop spans 15 amino acids. The CDR3 nucleotides are TGCGCCAGCAGCCCCCGGACAGGGGGTAGGACTGAAGCTTTCTTT. Its translation is CASSPRTGGRTEAFF.